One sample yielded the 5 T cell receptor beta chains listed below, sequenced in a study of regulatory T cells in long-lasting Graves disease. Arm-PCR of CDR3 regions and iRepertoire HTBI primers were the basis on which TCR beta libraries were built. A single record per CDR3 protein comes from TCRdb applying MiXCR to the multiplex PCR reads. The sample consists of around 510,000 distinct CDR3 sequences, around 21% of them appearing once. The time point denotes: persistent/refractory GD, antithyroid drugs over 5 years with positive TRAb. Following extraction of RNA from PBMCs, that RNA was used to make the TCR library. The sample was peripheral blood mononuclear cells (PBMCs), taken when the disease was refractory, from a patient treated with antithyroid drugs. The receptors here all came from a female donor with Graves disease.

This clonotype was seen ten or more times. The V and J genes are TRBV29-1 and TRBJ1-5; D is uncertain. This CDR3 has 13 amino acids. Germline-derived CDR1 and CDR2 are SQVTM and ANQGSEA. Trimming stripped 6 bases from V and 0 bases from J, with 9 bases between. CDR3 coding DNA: TGCAGCGTCGGGGAAACTAGCAATCAGCCCCAGCATTTT. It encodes CSVGETSNQPQHF.

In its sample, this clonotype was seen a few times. CDR3 region: CASSQSSGTGVYEQYF. DNA of the CDR3: TGTGCCAGCAGCCAATCGTCCGGGACAGGTGTTTACGAGCAGTACTTC. The chain is built from TRBV7-9 and TRBJ2-7; the match to TRBD1 covers 8 bases. Trimming took 5 bases from V and 4 from J; bases not matched to a gene: 13. CDR3 size: 16 residues. CDR1 SEHNR and CDR2 FQNEAQ come from the germline V gene (reference sequence).

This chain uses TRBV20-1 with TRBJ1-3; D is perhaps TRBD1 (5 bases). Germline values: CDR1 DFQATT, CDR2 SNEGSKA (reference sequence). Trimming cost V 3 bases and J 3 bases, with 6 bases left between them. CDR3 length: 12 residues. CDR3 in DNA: TGCAGTGCTAGGGACATTGGAAACACCATATATTTT. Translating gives CSARDIGNTIYF.

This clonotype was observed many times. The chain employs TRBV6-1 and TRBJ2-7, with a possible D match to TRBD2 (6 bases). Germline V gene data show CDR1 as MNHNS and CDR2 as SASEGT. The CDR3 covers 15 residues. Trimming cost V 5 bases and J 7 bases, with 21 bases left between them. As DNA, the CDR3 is TGTGCCAGCAGTCCCGGCGGGGAGGTTTTGATGGAGCAGTACTTC. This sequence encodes CASSPGGEVLMEQYF.

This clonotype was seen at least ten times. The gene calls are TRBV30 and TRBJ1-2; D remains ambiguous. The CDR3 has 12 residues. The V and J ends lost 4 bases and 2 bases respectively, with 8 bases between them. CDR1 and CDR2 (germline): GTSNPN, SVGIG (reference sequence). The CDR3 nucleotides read TGTGCCTGGACGGCGGGAAACTATGGCTACACCTTC. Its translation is CAWTAGNYGYTF.